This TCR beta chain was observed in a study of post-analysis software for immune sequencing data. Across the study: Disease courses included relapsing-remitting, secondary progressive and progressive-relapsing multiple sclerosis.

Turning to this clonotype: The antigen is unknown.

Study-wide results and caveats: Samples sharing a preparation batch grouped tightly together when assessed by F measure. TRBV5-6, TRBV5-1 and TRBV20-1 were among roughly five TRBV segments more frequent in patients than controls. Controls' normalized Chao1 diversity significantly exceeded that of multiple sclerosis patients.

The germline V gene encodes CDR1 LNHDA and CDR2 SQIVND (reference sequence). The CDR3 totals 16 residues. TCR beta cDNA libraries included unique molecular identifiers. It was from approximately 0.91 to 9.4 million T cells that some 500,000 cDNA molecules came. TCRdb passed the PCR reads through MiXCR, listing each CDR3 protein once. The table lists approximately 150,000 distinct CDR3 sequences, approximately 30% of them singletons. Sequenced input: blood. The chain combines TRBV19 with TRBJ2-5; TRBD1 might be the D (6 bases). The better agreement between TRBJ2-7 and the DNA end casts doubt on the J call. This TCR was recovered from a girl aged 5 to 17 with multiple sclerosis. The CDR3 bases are TGTGCCAGTAGTACATCGTTGGGGGCTGATCTCTACGAGCAGTACTTC. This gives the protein CASSTSLGADLYEQYF.